What follows describes a single T cell receptor beta chain. Its antigen remains unidentified. The CDR3 consists of 19 residues. Trimming shortened V by 0 bases and J by 5 bases, and 23 bases separated the two germline ends. Germline assignment: CDR1 MGHRA and CDR2 YSYEKL. This record belongs to a study of cytomegalovirus exposure and HLA in healthy donors. The study, taken as a whole, reports: Later, an analysis showed that TCR beta chains associated with HLA were more clonally expanded than others that were equally common. Earlier analysis found most TCR beta V segments productive about 90% or about 30% of the time.

The PCR used 60 Vbeta and 13 Jbeta primers. Sequenced by immunoSEQ multiplex PCR; TCRdb stores in-frame clones only, minus some. The table includes 110,000 to 150,000 clones, 80% to 85% detected once. The sequenced sample consisted of PBMCs. This sequence was found in a male donor in good health and CMV-seropositive. The gene calls are TRBV4-1 and TRBJ2-1, with TRBD2 as a possible D gene (6 bases). CDR3 residues: CASSQDEDSRLARNNEQFF. The CDR3 DNA sequence: TGCGCCAGCAGCCAAGATGAAGACTCGAGGCTAGCGAGAAACAATGAGCAGTTCTTC.